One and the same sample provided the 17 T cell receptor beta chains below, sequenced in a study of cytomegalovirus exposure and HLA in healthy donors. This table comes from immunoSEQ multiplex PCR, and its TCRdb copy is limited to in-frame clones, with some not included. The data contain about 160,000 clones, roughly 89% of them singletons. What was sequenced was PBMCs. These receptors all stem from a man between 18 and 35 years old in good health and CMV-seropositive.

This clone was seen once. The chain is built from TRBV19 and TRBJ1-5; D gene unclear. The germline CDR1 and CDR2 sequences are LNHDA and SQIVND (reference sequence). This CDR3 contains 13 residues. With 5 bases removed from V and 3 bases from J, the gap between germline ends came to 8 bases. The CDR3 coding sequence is TGTGCCAGTAGTTCGAGATTCAATCAGCCCCAGCATTTT. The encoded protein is CASSSRFNQPQHF.

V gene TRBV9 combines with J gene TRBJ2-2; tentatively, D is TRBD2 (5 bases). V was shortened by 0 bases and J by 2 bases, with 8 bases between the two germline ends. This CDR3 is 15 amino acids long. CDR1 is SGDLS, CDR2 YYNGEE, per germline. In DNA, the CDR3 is TGTGCCAGCAGCGTAGCGGGGTTTAACACCGGGGAGCTGTTTTTT. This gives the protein CASSVAGFNTGELFF.

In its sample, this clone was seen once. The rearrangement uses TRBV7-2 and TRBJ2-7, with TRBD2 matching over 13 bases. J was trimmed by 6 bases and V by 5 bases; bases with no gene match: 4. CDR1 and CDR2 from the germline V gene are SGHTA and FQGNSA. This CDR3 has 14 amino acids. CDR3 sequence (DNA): TGTGCCAGCAGCCTCGGACTAGCGGGAGTCGAGCAGTACTTC. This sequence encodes CASSLGLAGVEQYF.

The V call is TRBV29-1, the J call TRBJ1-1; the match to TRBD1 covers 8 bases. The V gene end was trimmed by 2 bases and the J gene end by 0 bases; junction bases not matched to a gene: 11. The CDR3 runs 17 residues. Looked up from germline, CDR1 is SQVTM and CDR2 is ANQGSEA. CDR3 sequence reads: CSVEHHNRGGMNTEAFF. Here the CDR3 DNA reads TGCAGCGTTGAACATCACAACAGGGGGGGCATGAACACTGAAGCTTTCTTT.

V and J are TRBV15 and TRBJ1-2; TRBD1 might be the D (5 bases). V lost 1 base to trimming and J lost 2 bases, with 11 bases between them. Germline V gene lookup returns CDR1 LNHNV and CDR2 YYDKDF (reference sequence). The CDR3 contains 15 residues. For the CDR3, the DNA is TGTGCCACCAGCAGAGCCCCAGGGAAGAACTATGGCTACACCTTC. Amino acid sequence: CATSRAPGKNYGYTF.

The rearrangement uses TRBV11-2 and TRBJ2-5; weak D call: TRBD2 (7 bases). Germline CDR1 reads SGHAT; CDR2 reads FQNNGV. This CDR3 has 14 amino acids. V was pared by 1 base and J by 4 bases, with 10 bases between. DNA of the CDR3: TGTGCCAGCAGCTTAGCGAGGGGGGGAGAGACCCAGTACTTC. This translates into CASSLARGGETQYF.

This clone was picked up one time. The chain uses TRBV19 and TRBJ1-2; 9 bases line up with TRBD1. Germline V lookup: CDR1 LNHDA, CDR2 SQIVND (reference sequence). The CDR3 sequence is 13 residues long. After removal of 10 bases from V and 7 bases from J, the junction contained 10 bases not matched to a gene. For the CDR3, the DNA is TGTGCCACCAGGCAGGGACAGGGAGGTGGCTACACCTTC. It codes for CATRQGQGGGYTF.

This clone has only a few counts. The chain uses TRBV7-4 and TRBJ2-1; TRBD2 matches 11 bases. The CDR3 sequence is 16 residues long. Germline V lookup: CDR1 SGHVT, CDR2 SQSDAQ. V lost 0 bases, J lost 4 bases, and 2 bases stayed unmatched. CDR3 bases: TGTGCCAGCAGCTTAGCGGCTAGCGGGGGGTACAATGAGCAGTTCTTC. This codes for CASSLAASGGYNEQFF.

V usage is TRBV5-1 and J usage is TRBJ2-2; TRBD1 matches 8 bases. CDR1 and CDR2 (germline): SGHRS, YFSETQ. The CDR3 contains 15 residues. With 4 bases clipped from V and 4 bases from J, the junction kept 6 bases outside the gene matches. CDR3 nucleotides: TGCGCCAGCAGCGGGGACAGGAGCTCCACCGGGGAGCTGTTTTTT. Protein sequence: CASSGDRSSTGELFF.

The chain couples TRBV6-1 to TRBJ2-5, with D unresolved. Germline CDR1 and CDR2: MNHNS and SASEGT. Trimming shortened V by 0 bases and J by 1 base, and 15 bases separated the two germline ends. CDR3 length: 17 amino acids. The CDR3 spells CASSEAWAVLPQETQYF. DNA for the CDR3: TGTGCCAGCAGTGAAGCTTGGGCAGTCTTGCCCCAAGAGACCCAGTACTTC.

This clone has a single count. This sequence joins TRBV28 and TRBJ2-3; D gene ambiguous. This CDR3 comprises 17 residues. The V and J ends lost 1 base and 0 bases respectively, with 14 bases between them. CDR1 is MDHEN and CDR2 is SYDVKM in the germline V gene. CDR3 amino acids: CASSLSSGVTSTDTQYF. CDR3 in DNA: TGTGCCAGCAGTTTATCGTCCGGAGTCACTAGCACAGATACGCAGTATTTT.

CDR3 sequence (DNA): TGTGCCACCAGCAGAGGGTGGACCGGGAGAGACTACAATGAGCAGTTCTTC. This sequence encodes CATSRGWTGRDYNEQFF. J is TRBJ2-1 and V is TRBV15; a possible D gene is TRBD2 (6 bases). The germline V gene encodes CDR1 LNHNV and CDR2 YYDKDF (reference sequence). V shed 1 base and J shed 3 bases, with 16 bases lying between them. The CDR3 sequence is 17 residues long.

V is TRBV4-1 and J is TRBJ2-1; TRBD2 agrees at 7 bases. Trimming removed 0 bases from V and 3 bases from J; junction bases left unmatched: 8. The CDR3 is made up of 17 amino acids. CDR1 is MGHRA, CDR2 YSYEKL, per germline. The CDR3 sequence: CASSQDGASGFYNEQFF. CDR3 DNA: TGCGCCAGCAGCCAAGATGGAGCTAGCGGTTTCTACAATGAGCAGTTCTTC.

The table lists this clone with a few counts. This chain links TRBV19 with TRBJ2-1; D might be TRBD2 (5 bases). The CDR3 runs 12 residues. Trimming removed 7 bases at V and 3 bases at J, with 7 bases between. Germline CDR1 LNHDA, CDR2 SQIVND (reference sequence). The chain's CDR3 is CASNEGYNEQFF. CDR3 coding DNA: TGTGCCAGTAATGAGGGCTACAATGAGCAGTTCTTC.

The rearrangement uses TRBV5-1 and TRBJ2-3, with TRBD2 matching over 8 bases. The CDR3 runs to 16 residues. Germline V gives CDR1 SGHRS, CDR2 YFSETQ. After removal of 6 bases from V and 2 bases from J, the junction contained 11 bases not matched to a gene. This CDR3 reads CASIRGSGKATDTQYF. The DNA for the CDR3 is TGCGCCAGCATCCGAGGTAGCGGGAAAGCCACAGATACGCAGTATTTT.

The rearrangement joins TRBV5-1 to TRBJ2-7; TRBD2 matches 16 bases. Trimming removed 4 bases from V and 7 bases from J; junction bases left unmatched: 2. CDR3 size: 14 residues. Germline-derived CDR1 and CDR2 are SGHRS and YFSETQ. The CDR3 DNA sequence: TGCGCCAGCAGCCCGGGACTAGCGGGAGGGGAGCAGTACTTC. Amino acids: CASSPGLAGGEQYF.

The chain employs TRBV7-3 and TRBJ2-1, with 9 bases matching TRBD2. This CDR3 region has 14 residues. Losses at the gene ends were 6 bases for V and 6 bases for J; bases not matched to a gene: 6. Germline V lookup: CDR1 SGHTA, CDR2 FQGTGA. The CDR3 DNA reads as TGTGCCAGCAGTTCTAGCGGGATTGGCAATGAGCAGTTCTTC. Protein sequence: CASSSSGIGNEQFF.